Shown below are 10 T cell receptor beta chains from a single sample sequenced in a study of identical twins. Each CDR3 protein gets one entry after TCRdb re-called the 5' RACE reads with MiXCR. This repertoire shows hundreds of thousands of distinct CDR3 sequences, roughly 10% found once; its top ten account for 6% to 8.5%. These same data were also listed under a study on yellow fever vaccine responses in identical twins.

Sequenced sample: CD8+ T cells sorted from blood. The receptor set was obtained from a woman aged 18 to 35 in good health.

This clonotype was picked up many times. The chain joins TRBV29-1 to TRBJ2-1; D might be TRBD1 (6 bases). Trimming pared 6 bases from V and 9 bases from J, leaving 18 bases between. Per the germline V gene, CDR1 is SQVTM and CDR2 is ANQGSEA. This CDR3 is 13 amino acids long. DNA of the CDR3: TGCAGCGTCCCGGTGTTTGCAGGGGCTGAGCAGTTCTTC. Protein: CSVPVFAGAEQFF.

This clonotype was observed a handful of times. The chain recombines TRBV28 with TRBJ2-2; TRBD1 matches at 9 bases. The CDR3 sequence is 13 residues long. V lost 10 bases, J lost 6 bases, and 6 bases stayed unmatched. Germline V gene data show CDR1 as MDHEN and CDR2 as SYDVKM. DNA of the CDR3: TGTGCCACCGGGACAGGGAGGGCCGGGGAGCTGTTTTTT. The encoded protein is CATGTGRAGELFF.

This clonotype was picked up many times. J is TRBJ2-2 and V is TRBV6-2 or TRBV6-3; no clear D. V lost 5 bases, J lost 7 bases, and 14 bases lay in between. This CDR3 contains 14 residues. The germline V gene has CDR1 MNHEY and CDR2 SVGEGT. The CDR3 DNA reads TGTGCCAGCAGTGCTCCCCTCCGGGTCGGGGAGCTGTTTTTT. Translation gives CASSAPLRVGELFF.

This sequence joins TRBV29-1 and TRBJ1-1; D is perhaps TRBD1 (6 bases). This CDR3 has 12 residues. Germline values: CDR1 SQVTM, CDR2 ANQGSEA. CDR3 residues: CSYQGQNTEAFF. As DNA, the CDR3 is TGCTCGTACCAGGGGCAAAACACTGAAGCTTTCTTT.

This clonotype occurred a few times. V is TRBV5-1 and J is TRBJ1-2; D gene unclear. V gave up 3 bases and J gave up 2 bases, with 8 bases separating them. Germline V CDR1 and CDR2: SGHRS, YFSETQ. There are 13 residues in the CDR3. Here the CDR3 reads CASSWIANYGYTF. In nucleotides, the CDR3 is TGCGCCAGCAGCTGGATAGCGAACTATGGCTACACCTTC.

This clonotype has just a few counts. V gene TRBV30 combines with J gene TRBJ2-2, with D hard to call. V lost 8 bases, J lost 6 bases, and 7 bases lay in between. The CDR3 extends over 10 amino acids. From germline, CDR1 is GTSNPN and CDR2 SVGIG (reference sequence). CDR3 sequence (DNA): TGTGCCCGAGAGGCCGGGGAGCTGTTTTTT. This gives the protein CAREAGELFF.

This clonotype occurred many times. This sequence joins TRBV6-2 or TRBV6-3 and TRBJ1-1, with 7 bases aligning to TRBD1. After removal of 6 bases from V and 0 bases from J, the junction contained 10 bases not matched to a gene. Germline assignment: CDR1 MNHEY and CDR2 SVGEGT. This CDR3 is built from 16 residues. The DNA for the CDR3 is TGTGCCAGCAGGCTAGACAGGGCTACCATGAACACTGAAGCTTTCTTT. Translated, it gives CASRLDRATMNTEAFF.

This clonotype has at least ten counts. The chain has TRBV12-3 or TRBV12-4 and TRBJ2-1; TRBD1 is a possible D gene (7 bases). This CDR3 has 16 amino acids. With 1 base removed from V and 8 bases from J, the gap between germline ends came to 18 bases. CDR3 loop: CASSLEGAGKGDEQFF. The CDR3 region has the DNA TGTGCCAGCAGTTTAGAGGGGGCGGGGAAGGGCGATGAGCAGTTCTTC.

The V and J genes are TRBV29-1 and TRBJ2-6; no firm D call. V lost 6 bases, J lost 0 bases, and 18 bases lay in between. The V gene's germline CDR1 is SQVTM and CDR2 ANQGSEA. CDR3 size: 17 residues. The CDR3 reads CSVTQPLSSSGANVLTF. The CDR3 DNA reads as TGCAGCGTAACACAGCCACTCTCCTCCTCTGGGGCCAACGTCCTGACTTTC.

This chain joins TRBV7-2 and TRBJ2-7; 7 bases align to TRBD2. The V gene's germline CDR1 is SGHTA and CDR2 FQGNSA. V shed 5 bases, J shed 2 bases, and the junction held 9 bases outside the gene matches. This CDR3 has 15 residues. The CDR3 loop reads CASSPLAASTYEQYF. CDR3 coding DNA: TGTGCCAGCAGCCCCCTAGCGGCATCCACCTACGAGCAGTACTTC.